A selection of T cell receptor beta chains follows, all from one sample in a study of cytomegalovirus exposure and HLA in healthy donors. TCRdb's table, derived via immunoSEQ multiplex PCR, lists solely in-frame clones and lacks some. The profile covers 63,000 or so clones, with around four fifths appearing a single time and less than 5% taken by the ten largest. Sequenced sample: PBMCs. The receptors come from a woman in her 30s in good health and CMV-seronegative. CDR3s leave out the opening cysteine and the closing phenylalanine or tryptophan. A clone size is listed for some rows: how often the clone was seen (once, few, many), or a class if it is expanded.

V gene,clone size,CDR3 protein
TRBV29-1,NA,SVEGPSWANTEAF
TRBV2,NA,ASSGGQGNQGNTIY
TRBV28,NA,ASTGQITGELF
TRBV5-4,NA,ASSRLAGGQETQY
TRBV30,once,AWEPGDRLAF
TRBV5-4,NA,ASSPGGFLPQETQY
TRBV10-3,NA,AISGHGRVNTEAF
TRBV6-1,NA,ATSTGTSYEQY
TRBV10-2,NA,ASSEGGQRWNTEAF
TRBV11-2,NA,ASSLGPQVYEQY
TRBV9,once,ASSVGSGEKLF
TRBV11-2,NA,ASSSTSGSSGGSRDTQY
TRBV4-2,NA,ASSQDSPTRLAGVDEQY
TRBV10-3,few,AISVGLAGVNEQF
TRBV7-9,few,AVGGEGATEAF
TRBV10-2,NA,ASNDGTPIGEPQH
TRBV5-1,NA,ASSFGQGIGEQY
TRBV11-2,NA,ASSRLGQGAYEQY
TRBV4-1,NA,ASSQGILAGSTDTQY
TRBV4-1,NA,ASSLGGGEQF
TRBV10-3,NA,AISDTMNTEAF
TRBV13,NA,ASSSPRGSSYEQY
TRBV4-1,NA,ASSPGQGPLSGANVLT
TRBV6-5,NA,ASSYEAGTTEAF
TRBV30,NA,AWRRTGGGYGYT
TRBV4-1,NA,ASRHAPLSNQPQH
TRBV13,NA,ASSARTGASGQNTEAF
TRBV30,NA,AWRLVQGLNTEAF
TRBV30,NA,AWSEPGRGGYT
TRBV27,NA,ASQDRGGYEQY
TRBV29-1,NA,SVVPQVPPNEQY
TRBV15,NA,ATSREGGTTSYGYT
TRBV7-2,NA,ASSLGGPGQGYGYT
TRBV28,NA,ASSLSGGKLF
TRBV25-1,NA,ASSESTGVYEKLF
TRBV20-1,once,SATGGAGQY
TRBV10-3,NA,AISVQGAHEQY
TRBV6-4,few,ASSEEAGSYEQY
TRBV5-4,once,ASSWRGTGEQETQY
TRBV5-1,NA,ASSPRTTQRNGYT
TRBV5-1,NA,ASSLGQSGANVLT
TRBV7-9,NA,ASRVTSTGQTQY
TRBV10-1,NA,ASSDPGVGVEGYT
TRBV4-1,NA,ASSQDQRGPIEAF
TRBV6-6,NA,ASLEVGANVLT